What follows are 8 T cell receptor beta chains derived from one specimen sequenced in a study of blood T cell repertoires in COVID-19. Repertoires were generated with immunoSEQ multiplex PCR, while TCRdb's copy carries only in-frame clones and drops some. In the table there are about 150,000 clones, about nine tenths of which are singletons. Sequenced: peripheral blood. These receptors originate from a man at least 80 years old with acute or convalescent COVID-19.

This chain links TRBV7-9 with TRBJ2-1; D is undetermined. Germline V gene sequence: CDR1 SEHNR, CDR2 FQNEAQ (reference sequence). The CDR3 runs to 16 residues. Trimming removed 2 bases from V and 6 bases from J, with 17 bases in between. The CDR3 sequence is CASSLYRSSELNEQFF. The CDR3 bases are TGTGCCAGCAGCTTATACCGAAGCAGCGAGCTCAATGAGCAGTTCTTC.

A single count supports this clone. The V gene is TRBV29-1, the J gene TRBJ2-1; no firm D call. Germline assignment: CDR1 SQVTM and CDR2 ANQGSEA. With 2 bases removed from V and 0 bases from J, the gap between germline ends came to 8 bases. The CDR3 totals 14 residues. The CDR3 here is CSVELPVSYNEQFF. CDR3 nucleotides: TGCAGCGTTGAACTTCCGGTCTCCTACAATGAGCAGTTCTTC.

This clone was picked up a small number of times. The chain links TRBV19 to TRBJ1-1; the D is unclear. CDR3 length equals 15 residues. CDR1 is LNHDA, CDR2 SQIVND, per germline (reference sequence). V was cut by 2 bases and J by 4 bases, with 14 bases left in between. The CDR3 region is CASSIWASGSTEAFF. CDR3 in DNA: TGTGCCAGTAGTATATGGGCGTCCGGGAGCACTGAAGCTTTCTTT.

This chain links TRBV2 with TRBJ2-3, with TRBD2 matching 7 bases. The ends lost 2 bases at V and 10 bases at J; junction bases unmatched: 12. Germline V gives CDR1 SNHLY, CDR2 FYNNEI. CDR3 length: 15 residues. The CDR3, as DNA: TGTGCCAGCAGTGAATTGTTAGCGGGTCCCGTGGCGCAGTATTTT. Amino acids: CASSELLAGPVAQYF.

This rearrangement joins TRBV5-4 to TRBJ2-2, with TRBD1 matching over 12 bases. Germline loops: CDR1 SGHNT, CDR2 YYREEE (reference sequence). The CDR3 spans 15 residues. Trimming at V came to 3 bases and at J to 6 bases, leaving 3 bases not matched to a gene. The CDR3 reads CASSSGQGAAGELFF. CDR3 bases: TGTGCCAGCAGCTCGGGACAGGGGGCGGCCGGGGAGCTGTTTTTT.

Comment on this clone: One junction end does not reproduce the germline sequence, and a read error may be involved. The chain is built from TRBV9 and TRBJ1-1, with D tentatively TRBD1 (5 bases). The CDR3 extends over 17 amino acids. From germline, CDR1 is SGDLS and CDR2 YYNGEE. The CDR3 region is CATSGGGWPPMNTEAFF. Written as DNA, the CDR3 is TGTGCCACCAGCGGGGGGGGATGGCCTCCCATGAACACTGAAGCTTTCTTT.

The rearrangement joins TRBV19 to TRBJ2-5; TRBD2 is a possible D gene (5 bases). This CDR3 region has 14 residues. The ends were cut back, 6 bases at V and 4 bases at J, with 15 bases in the middle. In germline, CDR1 is LNHDA, CDR2 SQIVND (reference sequence). The CDR3 sequence is CASSLEDKRETQYF. For the CDR3, the DNA is TGTGCCAGTAGCCTGGAGGATAAACGAGAGACCCAGTACTTC. Combining the CDR3 with reference TRBV19 and TRBJ2-5 gives the whole variable domain DGGITQSPKYLFRKEGQNVTLSCEQNLNHDAMYWYRQDPGQGLRLIYYSQIVNDFQKGDIAEGYSVSREKKESFPLTVTSAQKNPTAFYLCASSLEDKRETQYFGPGTRLLVL.

The J gene is TRBJ2-7, the V gene TRBV6-1, with a weak D call TRBD1 (6 bases). The CDR3 contains 15 residues. Per germline, CDR1 MNHNS and CDR2 SASEGT. Trimming took 3 bases from V and 2 from J, leaving 14 bases between them. The CDR3 is CASSDHSGATYEQYF. DNA for the CDR3: TGTGCCAGCAGTGACCATTCAGGGGCAACCTACGAGCAGTACTTC.